This T cell receptor beta chain emerged from a study of tumor and adjacent non-tumor tissue in lung cancer. The CDR3 length is 17 residues. Germline CDR1 LGHNA, CDR2 YSLEER. No cell sorting was done before RNA was extracted from the tissue. Chemotherapy-naive patients with new lung cancer underwent thoracic surgery in China, August–late 2014. A modified ARM-PCR protocol with three rounds of nested PCR amplified TCRbeta. From the multiplex PCR reads, TCRdb called clonotypes with MiXCR, one entry per CDR3 protein. The repertoire holds around 200,000 distinct CDR3 sequences, 71% seen once, with around 27% in the top ten. As to this clonotype: Its specificity is not known. A junction boundary mismatches the germline segment, possibly from a read error.

Points from the study as a whole: Tumor tissue had significantly higher TCR diversity than normal lung. Top 100 clones took a larger repertoire share in normal lung.

This receptor was obtained from a man in his 60s with non-small cell lung cancer. J is TRBJ2-1 and V is TRBV4-3; D gene ambiguous. The sample taken for sequencing was lung tumor tissue. As DNA, the CDR3 is TGCGCCAGCATCCAAGATAGAGTAGGAGAAGGGTACAATGAGCAGTTCTTC. It encodes CASIQDRVGEGYNEQFF.